This T cell receptor beta chain derives from a study of beta chain features in type 1 diabetes. The V segment lost 0 bases and the J segment 3 bases; nucleotides outside the gene matches: 4. Germline assignment: CDR1 WSHSY and CDR2 SAAADI. The CDR3 is 15 amino acids. The authors reverse transcribed all of the isolated RNA, so sequencing captured expressed TCRB transcripts. Assay used: immunoSEQ multiplex PCR; TCRdb lists only in-frame clones, some missing. The sample contains under 200,000 clones, approximately 9.9% of which appear only once. The receptor was derived from a woman aged 18-29 years in good health. Sequencing input: central memory CD4+ T cells from blood. The J gene is TRBJ2-7, the V gene TRBV10-2, with 8 bases matching TRBD2. The DNA of the CDR3 is TGCGCCAGCAGTGAGTCTCCCAGCGGGGGCTACGAGCAGTACTTC. Translating it yields CASSESPSGGYEQYF.